A selection of T cell receptor beta chains follows, all from one sample in a study of PD-L1 blockade in urothelial cancer. The table came from immunoSEQ multiplex PCR; TCRdb's copy has only in-frame clones and leaves some out. The data show over 70,000 clones, roughly 85% seen once. The source was PBMCs, collected around atezolizumab (anti-PD-L1) treatment. These receptors came from a man in his 70s with urothelial cancer. CDR3s include the opening cysteine and the closing phenylalanine or tryptophan. Each record gives: clone size, J gene, D gene, V gene, CDR3 DNA, CDR3 protein. The D gene is left open where the match is weak. Clone size is shown for a subset of rows, as once, few, many or a class of expanded clone.

>-|TRBJ1-5|TRBD1|TRBV5-6
TGTGCCAGCAGCTTCTCTGGACAGGGAAGGGATCAGCCCCAGCATTTT
CASSFSGQGRDQPQHF
>once|TRBJ1-1|-|TRBV7-2
TGTGCCAGCAGCTTAGCACTCCGCAACACTGAAGCTTTCTTT
CASSLALRNTEAFF
>-|TRBJ2-7|-|TRBV7-8
TGTGCCAGCAGCCTTTTGGGCAGGGGAGAATCCTCATCCGAGCAGTACTTC
CASSLLGRGESSSEQYF
>-|TRBJ2-2|-|TRBV5-1
TGCGCCAGCAGCTTGGCCGAGGTTGGCGGGGAGCTGTTTTTT
CASSLAEVGGELFF
>-|TRBJ1-2|-|TRBV5-3
TGTGCCAGAAGCCCACGGACAGCCTATGGCTACACCTTC
CARSPRTAYGYTF
>-|TRBJ2-2|TRBD1|TRBV4-2
TGTGCCAGCAGCTCCCCGACAGGGGACACCGGGGAGCTGTTTTTT
CASSSPTGDTGELFF
>-|TRBJ2-7|-|TRBV2
TGTGCCAGCAATACTGAACAGCTCTCCTACGAGCAGTACTTC
CASNTEQLSYEQYF
>-|TRBJ2-7|-|TRBV20-1
TGCAGTGCAGGACTATCATACGAGCAGTACTTC
CSAGLSYEQYF
>-|TRBJ1-1|TRBD1|TRBV29-1
TGCAGCGTTACGACAGGGGGACCTGAAGCTTTCTTT
CSVTTGGPEAFF
>-|TRBJ2-1|-|TRBV20-1
TGCAGTGCTCTCGAGGATGAGCAGTTCTTC
CSALEDEQFF
>-|TRBJ2-3|TRBD2|TRBV23-1
TGCGCCAGCAGTCATGTACTAGCGGGAAATAGAAAGGACACAGATACGCAGTATTTT
CASSHVLAGNRKDTDTQYF
>-|TRBJ1-2|TRBD1|TRBV29-1
TGCAGCGTGGATACCGGGACAGGGAATGGCTACACCTTC
CSVDTGTGNGYTF
>-|TRBJ2-7|TRBD1|TRBV6-6
TGTGCCAGCAGTGGGACAGAAAGCTCCTACGAGCAGTACTTC
CASSGTESSYEQYF
>-|TRBJ1-1|TRBD1|TRBV19
TGTGCCAGTAGTATTCGGACAGGAAACACTGAAGCTTTCTTT
CASSIRTGNTEAFF
>-|TRBJ2-7|TRBD2|TRBV19
TGTTCGTCGGGGACTAGCGGGAGGGGGGAGCAGTACTTC
CSSGTSGRGEQYF
>once|TRBJ2-4|TRBD1|TRBV5-1
TGCGCCAGCAGCGAACAGGGGCGACTAGCCAAAAACATTCAGTACTTC
CASSEQGRLAKNIQYF
>few|TRBJ1-6|TRBD1|TRBV19
TGTGCCAGTAGTATAGGAGGGACAGGGGTTAGTTCACCCCTCCACTTT
CASSIGGTGVSSPLHF
>-|TRBJ2-3|-|TRBV9
TGTGCCAGCAGCGTAGAAGTAGCGACAGATACGCAGTATTTT
CASSVEVATDTQYF
>-|TRBJ2-2|-|TRBV7-9
TGTGCCAGCAGCTTAGCACAGGGGAACACCGGGGAGCTGTTTTTT
CASSLAQGNTGELFF
>-|TRBJ2-2|-|TRBV19
TGTGCCAGTTCGTACACAGGGTTGGGTAACACCGGGGAGCTGTTTTTT
CASSYTGLGNTGELFF
>-|TRBJ2-7|-|TRBV5-4
TGTGCCAGCAGCTTGGAGGGGGGGGTAGGGGAGCAGTACTTC
CASSLEGGVGEQYF
>-|TRBJ1-5|-|TRBV13
TGTGCCAGCAGCTTAGCAGGCCAGCCCCAGCATTTT
CASSLAGQPQHF
>-|TRBJ1-2|-|TRBV15
TGTGCCACCAGCGGTCAGAATAACTATGGCTACACCTTC
CATSGQNNYGYTF
>-|TRBJ2-7|TRBD1|TRBV19
TGTGCCAGTAGTATGTCGGGACAGGGGGCATACGAGCAGTACTTC
CASSMSGQGAYEQYF
>-|TRBJ1-1|-|TRBV5-6
TGTGCCAGCAGCCCCCGTGAGGGATGGGTCACTGAAGCTTTCTTT
CASSPREGWVTEAFF
>-|TRBJ1-4|TRBD1|TRBV7-9
TGTGCCAGCAGCCGACAGGGAGATAAACTGTTTTTT
CASSRQGDKLFF
>-|TRBJ2-7|TRBD1|TRBV5-1
TGCGCCAGCAGCTTAACAGGGGGACCCTCCTACGAGCAGTACTTC
CASSLTGGPSYEQYF
>-|TRBJ1-1|TRBD1|TRBV7-6
TGTGCCAGCAGCTTAGTCCAGGGGGCCGCGTCTTCTGAAGCTTTCTTT
CASSLVQGAASSEAFF
>-|TRBJ2-1|TRBD2|TRBV7-2
TGTGCCAGCAGCTTAGGCTCTAGCGGTAATGAGCAGTTCTTC
CASSLGSSGNEQFF
>-|TRBJ2-5|-|TRBV7-2
TGTGCCAGCAGCTTAGGTGCGGAGGTCGGAGAGACCCAGTACTTC
CASSLGAEVGETQYF
>-|TRBJ1-1|-|TRBV6-1
TGTGCCAGCAGTCTGGACAGCCATGACACTGAAGCTTTCTTT
CASSLDSHDTEAFF
>few|TRBJ2-3|TRBD2|TRBV6-1
TGTGCCAGCAGTGCCCTTCGGGTAGCGGGGGCATTCACAGATACGCAGTATTTT
CASSALRVAGAFTDTQYF
>-|TRBJ2-5|TRBD1|TRBV5-4
TGTGCCAGCAGCGTGACAGGGCCCGAGACCCAGTACTTC
CASSVTGPETQYF
>-|TRBJ2-1|TRBD1|TRBV5-1
TGCGCCAGCAGCTTGGCCGGACAGGGTGGAAATGAGCAGTTCTTC
CASSLAGQGGNEQFF
>-|TRBJ2-5|-|TRBV27
TGTGCCAGCAGTTTAGGAGACCAAGAGACCCAGTACTTC
CASSLGDQETQYF